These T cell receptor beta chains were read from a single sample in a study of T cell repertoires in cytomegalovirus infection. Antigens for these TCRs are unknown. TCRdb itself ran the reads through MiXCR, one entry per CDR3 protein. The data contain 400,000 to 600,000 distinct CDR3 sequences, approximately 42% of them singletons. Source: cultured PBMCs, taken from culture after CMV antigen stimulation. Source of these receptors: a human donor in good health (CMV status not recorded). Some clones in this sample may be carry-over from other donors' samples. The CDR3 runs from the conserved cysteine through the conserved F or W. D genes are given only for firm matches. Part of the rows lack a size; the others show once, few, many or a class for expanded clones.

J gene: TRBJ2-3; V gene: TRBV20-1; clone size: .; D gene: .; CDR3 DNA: TGCAGTGCTACCAAAACCCCCGGAGATACGCAGTATTTT; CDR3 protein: CSATKTPGDTQYF
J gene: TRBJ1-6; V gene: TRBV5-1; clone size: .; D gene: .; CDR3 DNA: TGCGCCAGCAGCTTGGAACCGGGACGGGCTAATTCACCCCTCCACTTT; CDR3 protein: CASSLEPGRANSPLHF
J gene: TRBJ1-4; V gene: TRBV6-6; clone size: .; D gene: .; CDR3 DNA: TGTGCCAGCAGTTACTCCGTCGGATATGATGAAAAACTGTTTTTT; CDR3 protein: CASSYSVGYDEKLFF
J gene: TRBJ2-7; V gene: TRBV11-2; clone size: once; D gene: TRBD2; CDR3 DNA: TGTGCCAGCAGCACCTTACTAGCGGGAGGCCCCCACGAGCAGTACTTC; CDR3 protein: CASSTLLAGGPHEQYF
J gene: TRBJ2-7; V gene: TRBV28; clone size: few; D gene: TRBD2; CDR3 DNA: TGTGCCATTTTCGGGGGGAGCTCCTACGAGCAGTACTTC; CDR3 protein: CAIFGGSSYEQYF
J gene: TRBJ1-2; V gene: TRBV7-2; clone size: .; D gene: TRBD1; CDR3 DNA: TGTGCCAGCAGCCCCGGACAGGACCCGATTATGGGCTACACCTTC; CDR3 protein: CASSPGQDPIMGYTF
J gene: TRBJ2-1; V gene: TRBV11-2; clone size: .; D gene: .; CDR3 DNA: TGTGCCAGCAGCTTCGTGGGAGCTGAGCAGTTCTTC; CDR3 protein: CASSFVGAEQFF
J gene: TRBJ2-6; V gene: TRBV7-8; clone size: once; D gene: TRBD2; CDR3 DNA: TGTGCCAGCAGCCGGGGGGGCGGGAGGGCCAACGTCCTGACTTTC; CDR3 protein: CASSRGGGRANVLTF
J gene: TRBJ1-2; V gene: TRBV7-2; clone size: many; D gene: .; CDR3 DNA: TGTGCCAGCAGCTCACAGGGTTATGGCTACACCTTC; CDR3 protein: CASSSQGYGYTF
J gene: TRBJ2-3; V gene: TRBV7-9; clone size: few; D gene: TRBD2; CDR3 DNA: TGTGCCAGCAGCTTAGCGGTTAAGCGGGGGGGCCGCGCAGATACGCAGTATTTT; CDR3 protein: CASSLAVKRGGRADTQYF
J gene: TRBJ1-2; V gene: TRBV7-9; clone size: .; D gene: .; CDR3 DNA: TGTGCCAGCAGCCCACCGGGACACCTGGGCAGTGGCTACACCTTC; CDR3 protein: CASSPPGHLGSGYTF
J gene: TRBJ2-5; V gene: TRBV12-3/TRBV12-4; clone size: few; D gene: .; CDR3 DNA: TGTGCCAGCAGCCTAACGGAGTTGGAGACCCAGTACTTC; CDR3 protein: CASSLTELETQYF
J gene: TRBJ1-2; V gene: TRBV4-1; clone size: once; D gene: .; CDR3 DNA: TGCGCCAGCAGCCAAGATCCACAGGCGGCGCGGGGCTATGGCTACACCTTC; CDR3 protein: CASSQDPQAARGYGYTF
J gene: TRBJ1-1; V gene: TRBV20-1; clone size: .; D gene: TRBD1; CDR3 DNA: TGCAGTGCCCGGACAGGGGCGGACACTGAAGCTTTCTTT; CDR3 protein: CSARTGADTEAFF
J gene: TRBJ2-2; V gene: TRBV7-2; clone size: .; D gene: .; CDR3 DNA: TGTGCCAGCAGCTTAAAGTCGTCGTCCCGTGGGAACACCGGGGAGCTGTTTTTT; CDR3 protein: CASSLKSSSRGNTGELFF
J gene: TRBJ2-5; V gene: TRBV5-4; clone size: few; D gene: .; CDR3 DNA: TGTGCCAGCAGCGATGGCGGTTCGCGGGTACAAGAGACCCAGTACTTC; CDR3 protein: CASSDGGSRVQETQYF
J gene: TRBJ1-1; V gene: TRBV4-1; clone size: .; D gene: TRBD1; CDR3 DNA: TGCGCCAGCAGCCGATCCCAGGGGGCTAGGGGGAACACTGAAGCTTTCTTT; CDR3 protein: CASSRSQGARGNTEAFF
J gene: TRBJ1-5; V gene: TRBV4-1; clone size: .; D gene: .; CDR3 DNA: TGCGCCAGCAGCCAAGCATCGGGTTTAGGGAATCAGCCCCAGCATTTT; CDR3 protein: CASSQASGLGNQPQHF
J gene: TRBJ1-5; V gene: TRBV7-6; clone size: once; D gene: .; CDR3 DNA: TGTGCCAGCAGCTTAGGGGGGTTGGGGCCCCAGCATTTT; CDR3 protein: CASSLGGLGPQHF
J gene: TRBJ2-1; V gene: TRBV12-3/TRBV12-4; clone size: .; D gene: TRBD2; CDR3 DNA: TGTGCCAGCAGAGAAGAATTACCGGGACTAGCATTGAGTGAGCAGTTCTTC; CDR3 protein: CASREELPGLALSEQFF
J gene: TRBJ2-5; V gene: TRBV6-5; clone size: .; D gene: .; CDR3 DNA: TGTGCCAGCGGGAATACGGGGGGCCGGGAGACCCAGTACTTC; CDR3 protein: CASGNTGGRETQYF
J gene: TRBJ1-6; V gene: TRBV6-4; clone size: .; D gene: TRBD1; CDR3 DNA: TGTGCCAGCAGTGCGGGACAGGGGAATAATTCACCCCTCCACTTT; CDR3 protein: CASSAGQGNNSPLHF
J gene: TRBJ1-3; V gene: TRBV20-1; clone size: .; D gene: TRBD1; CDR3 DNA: TGCAGTGCTGGACAGGGTTCTGGAAACACCATATATTTT; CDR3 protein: CSAGQGSGNTIYF
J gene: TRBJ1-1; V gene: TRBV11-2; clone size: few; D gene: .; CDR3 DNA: TGTGCCAGCAGCTCGATACGGGGGTCCACTGAAGCTTTCTTT; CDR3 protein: CASSSIRGSTEAFF
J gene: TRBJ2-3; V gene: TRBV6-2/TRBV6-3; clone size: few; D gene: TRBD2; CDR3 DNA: TGTGCCAGCAGTTACCTTAGCGGGAGCTGGACAGATACGCAGTATTTT; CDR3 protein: CASSYLSGSWTDTQYF
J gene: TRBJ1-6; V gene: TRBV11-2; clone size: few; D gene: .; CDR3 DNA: TGTGCCAGCAGCTTGGCTCATGGCGGTAATTCACCCCTCCACTTT; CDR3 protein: CASSLAHGGNSPLHF
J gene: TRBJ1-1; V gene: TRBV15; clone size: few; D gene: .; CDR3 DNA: TGTGCCACCAGCGGGAGGCGGGGGAACACTGAAGCTTTCTTT; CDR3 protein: CATSGRRGNTEAFF
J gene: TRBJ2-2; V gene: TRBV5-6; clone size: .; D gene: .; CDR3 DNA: TGTGCCAGCTCCGCGCAGCGGGCAAACACCGGGGAGCTGTTTTTT; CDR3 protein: CASSAQRANTGELFF
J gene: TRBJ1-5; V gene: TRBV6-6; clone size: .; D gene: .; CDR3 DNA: TGTGCCAGCAGTTACTCGTCAGGGAATCAGCCCCAGCATTTT; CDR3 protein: CASSYSSGNQPQHF
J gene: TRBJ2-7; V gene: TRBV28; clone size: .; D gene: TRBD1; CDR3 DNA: TGTGCCAGCAGTCCACCGGACAGGGGCGGGACCTACGGGCAGTACTTC; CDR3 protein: CASSPPDRGGTYGQYF
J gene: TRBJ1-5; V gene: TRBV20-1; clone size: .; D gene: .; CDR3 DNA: TGCAGTGCCGAGGGAACTAATCAGCCCCAGCATTTT; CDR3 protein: CSAEGTNQPQHF
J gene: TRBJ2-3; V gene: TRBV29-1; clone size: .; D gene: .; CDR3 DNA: TGCAGCGTTGAACATAGCGCCGAAACGGGCACAGATACGCAGTATTTT; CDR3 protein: CSVEHSAETGTDTQYF
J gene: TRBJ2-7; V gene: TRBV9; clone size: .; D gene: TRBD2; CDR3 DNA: TGTGCCAGCAGCGTAGGGGCGTCCGGGACTAGCGGGAGCTATCCCTACGAGCAGTACTTC; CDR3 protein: CASSVGASGTSGSYPYEQYF
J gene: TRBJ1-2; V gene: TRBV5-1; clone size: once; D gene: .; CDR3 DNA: TGCGCCAGCAGCCAAGTCACTAACTATGGCTACACCTTC; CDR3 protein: CASSQVTNYGYTF
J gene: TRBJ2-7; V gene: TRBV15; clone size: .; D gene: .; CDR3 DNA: TGTGCCACCAGCAGAGTGAGCGGACGCTCCTACGAGCAGTACTTC; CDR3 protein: CATSRVSGRSYEQYF
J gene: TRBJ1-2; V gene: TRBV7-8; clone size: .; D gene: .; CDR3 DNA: TGTGCCAGCAGCTTGACGGCTTCTCTAAACTATGGCTACACCTTC; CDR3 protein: CASSLTASLNYGYTF
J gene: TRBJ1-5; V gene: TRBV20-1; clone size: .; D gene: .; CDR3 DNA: TGCAGTGCCAATCCGGGAACCCAGCCCCAGCATTTT; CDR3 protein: CSANPGTQPQHF
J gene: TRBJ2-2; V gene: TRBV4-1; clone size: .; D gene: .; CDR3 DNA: TGCGCCAGCAGCCAGACGTTCCGGGAGCTGTTTTTT; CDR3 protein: CASSQTFRELFF
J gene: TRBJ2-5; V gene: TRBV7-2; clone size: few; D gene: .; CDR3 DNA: TGTGCCAGCAGCTTTTATAGCAGCATTCAAGAGACCCAGTACTTC; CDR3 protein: CASSFYSSIQETQYF
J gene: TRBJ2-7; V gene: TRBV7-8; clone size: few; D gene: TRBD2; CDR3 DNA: TGTGCCAGCAGCCCCACATTTCCACCGGGAGGTACCTACGAGCAGTACTTC; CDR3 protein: CASSPTFPPGGTYEQYF
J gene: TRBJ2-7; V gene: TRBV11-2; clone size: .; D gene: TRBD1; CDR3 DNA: TGTGCCAGCACGAAAGGACAGGGACGGGGCGAGCAGTACTTC; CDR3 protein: CASTKGQGRGEQYF
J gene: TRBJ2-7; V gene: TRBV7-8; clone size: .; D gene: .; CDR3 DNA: TGTGCCGACAAGCAGGGATCGGGTATTGAGGACGAGCAGTACTTC; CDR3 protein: CADKQGSGIEDEQYF
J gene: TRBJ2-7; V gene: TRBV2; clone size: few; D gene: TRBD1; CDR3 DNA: TGTGCCAGCCTACAGGGGAACTACGAGCAGTACTTC; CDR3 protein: CASLQGNYEQYF
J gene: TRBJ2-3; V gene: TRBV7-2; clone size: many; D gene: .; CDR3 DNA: TGTGCCAGCAGCCCCCGGCGGGACACAGATACGCAGTATTTT; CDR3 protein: CASSPRRDTDTQYF
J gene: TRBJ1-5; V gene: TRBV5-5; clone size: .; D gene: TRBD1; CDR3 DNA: TGTGCCAGCAGCCCCACAGGGGAAAATTATCAGCCCCAGCATTTT; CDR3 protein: CASSPTGENYQPQHF
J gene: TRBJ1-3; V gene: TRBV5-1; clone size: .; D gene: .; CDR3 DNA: TGCGCCAGCAGCTTCACCAGGCCTGGAAACACCATATATTTT; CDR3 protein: CASSFTRPGNTIYF
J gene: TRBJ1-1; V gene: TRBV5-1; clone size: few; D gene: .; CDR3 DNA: TGCGCCAGCAGCTTCAAAAGACAGTCCCGAGGGGGGAACACTGAAGCTTTCTTT; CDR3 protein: CASSFKRQSRGGNTEAFF
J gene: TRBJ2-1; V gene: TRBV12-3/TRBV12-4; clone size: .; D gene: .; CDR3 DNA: TGTGCCAGCAGTTTTCCCGGTAACAATGAGCAGTTCTTC; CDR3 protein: CASSFPGNNEQFF
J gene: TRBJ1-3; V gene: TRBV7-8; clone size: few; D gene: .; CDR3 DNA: TGTGCCAGCAGCTTAGATCTGGGCGAAGCAAACTCTGGAAACACCATATATTTT; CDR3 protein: CASSLDLGEANSGNTIYF
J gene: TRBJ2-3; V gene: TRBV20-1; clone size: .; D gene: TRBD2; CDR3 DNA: TGCAGTGCTCCTAGCGGGGGGAGTGCAAATACGCAGTATTTT; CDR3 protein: CSAPSGGSANTQYF
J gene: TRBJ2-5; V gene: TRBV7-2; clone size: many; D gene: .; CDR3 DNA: TGTGCCAGCAGCTTATCTCTGGGGGAGCCTAATAAAGAGACCCAGTACTTC; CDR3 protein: CASSLSLGEPNKETQYF
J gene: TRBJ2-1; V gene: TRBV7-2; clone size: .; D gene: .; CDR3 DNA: TGTGCCAGCAGCTCCAAGAGGGGGGTCGACAATGAGCAGTTCTTC; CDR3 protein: CASSSKRGVDNEQFF
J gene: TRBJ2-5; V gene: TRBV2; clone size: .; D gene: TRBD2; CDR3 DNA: TGTGCCAGCAGTGAAGAAGGGACTAGCGGCAACTTC; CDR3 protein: CASSEEGTSGNF